This T cell receptor (beta chain) originates from a study of response to subunit inactivated influenza vaccine. Study conclusions and caveats: That few new T cells are recruited by each seasonal influenza vaccination was the authors' suggestion.

In TCRdb, the RT-PCR reads were re-called with MiXCR into one record per CDR3 protein. The sample includes 800,000 or so distinct CDR3 sequences, roughly 20% of them seen just once. As regards this clonotype: Its target is not known.

Germline loops: CDR1 SGHAT, CDR2 FQDESV (reference sequence). The CDR3 is made up of 20 amino acids. V dropped 1 base and J dropped 3; count of bases not matched to a gene: 18. The chain couples TRBV11-1 to TRBJ2-7, with 10 bases that match TRBD2. The clonotype was recovered from a man aged 45-60 years who received an inactivated influenza vaccine. Source: PBMCs from blood, taken roughly 5 days after vaccination. Written as DNA, the CDR3 is TGTGCCAGCAGCTTAGGGGGGTCTAGCGGGAGCCCCTCTAGGCGCTACGAGCAGTACTTC. Translation: CASSLGGSSGSPSRRYEQYF.